This T cell receptor (beta chain) was captured by sequencing in a study of T-cell memory formation after mild COVID-19. The overall study: TCR clusters largely stayed donor specific.

Broader study findings: The CD4+ clones that contracted clustered mainly within CM and EM, and the CD8+ clones concentrated in EMRA. Specificity for SARS-CoV-2 was not confirmed among the second-wave clones peaking on day 37. Contracting clones from day 15 to 85 showed balanced CD4/CD8; later expanders favored CD4+.

This clonotype has just a few counts. The antigen is unknown. Using its own MiXCR run on the 5' RACE reads, TCRdb lists one record per CDR3 protein. Of 250,000 to 300,000 distinct CDR3 sequences listed, about a sixth were seen once; the top ten hold 22%. V lost 5 bases and J 3 bases, leaving 11 bases between the germline ends. Germline CDR1 is PRHDT and CDR2 is FYEKMQ (reference sequence). The CDR3 is 13 amino acids. Material for sequencing was PBMCs or a T cell subset sorted from them (not recorded which). The chain couples TRBV13 to TRBJ2-7; D call uncertain. This clonotype was obtained from a man younger than 30 who had mild COVID-19 (a few samples of this study predate the infection). Cell type and time point are not known. CDR3 loop: CASSPHSRYEQYF. The CDR3 DNA reads TGTGCCAGCAGCCCCCATTCCCGCTACGAGCAGTACTTC. Using reference TRBV13 and TRBJ2-7 for the parts outside the CDR3, the full variable domain is AAGVIQSPRHLIKEKRETATLKCYPIPRHDTVYWYQQGPGQDPQFLISFYEKMQSDKGSIPDRFSAQQFSDYHSELNMSSLELGDSALYFCASSPHSRYEQYFGPGTRLTVT.